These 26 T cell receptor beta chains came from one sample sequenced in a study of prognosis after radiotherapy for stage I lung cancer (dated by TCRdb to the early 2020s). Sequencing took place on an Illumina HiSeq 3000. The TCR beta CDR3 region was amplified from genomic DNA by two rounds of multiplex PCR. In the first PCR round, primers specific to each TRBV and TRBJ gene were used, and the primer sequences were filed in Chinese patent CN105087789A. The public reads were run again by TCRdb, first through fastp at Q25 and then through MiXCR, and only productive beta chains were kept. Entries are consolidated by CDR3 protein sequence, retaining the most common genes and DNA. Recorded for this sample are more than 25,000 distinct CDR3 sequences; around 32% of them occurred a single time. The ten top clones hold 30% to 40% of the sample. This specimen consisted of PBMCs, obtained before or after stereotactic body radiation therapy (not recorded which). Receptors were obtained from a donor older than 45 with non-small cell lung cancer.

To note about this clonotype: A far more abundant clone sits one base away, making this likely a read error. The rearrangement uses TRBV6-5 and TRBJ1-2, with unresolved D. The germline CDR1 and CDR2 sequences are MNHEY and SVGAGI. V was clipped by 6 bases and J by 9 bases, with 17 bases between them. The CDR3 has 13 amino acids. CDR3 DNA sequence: TGTGCCAGCAGGTCAATGATGCTCGGTTGCTACACCTTC. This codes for CASRSMMLGCYTF.

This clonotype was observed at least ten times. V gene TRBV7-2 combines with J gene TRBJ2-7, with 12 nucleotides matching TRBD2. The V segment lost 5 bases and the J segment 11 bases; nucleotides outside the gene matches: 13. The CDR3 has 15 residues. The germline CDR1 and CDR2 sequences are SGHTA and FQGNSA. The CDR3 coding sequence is TGTGCCAGCAGCCAAGGTCTAGCGGGAGGGTTTAAAAAGTACTTC. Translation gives CASSQGLAGGFKKYF.

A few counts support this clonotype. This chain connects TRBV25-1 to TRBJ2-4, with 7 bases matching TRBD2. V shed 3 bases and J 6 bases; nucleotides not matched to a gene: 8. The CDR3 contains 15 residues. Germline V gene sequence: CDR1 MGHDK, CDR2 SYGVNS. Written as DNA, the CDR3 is TGTGCCAGCAGTGATTCCGGGGGAGGGAGAAACATTCAGTACTTC. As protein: CASSDSGGGRNIQYF.

The CDR3 DNA is TGCAGCGTTGATACCCCCCATTCGGGCTATGGCTACACCTTC. Its translation is CSVDTPHSGYGYTF. The genes are TRBV29-1 and TRBJ1-2; D is unresolved. The CDR3 is made up of 14 amino acids. The V gene lost 3 bases and the J gene lost 4 bases, with 15 bases spanning the gap. Germline V gene data show CDR1 as SQVTM and CDR2 as ANQGSEA.

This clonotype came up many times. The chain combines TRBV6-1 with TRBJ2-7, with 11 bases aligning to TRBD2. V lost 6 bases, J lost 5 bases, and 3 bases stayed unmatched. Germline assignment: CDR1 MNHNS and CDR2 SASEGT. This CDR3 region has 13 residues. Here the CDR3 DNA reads TGTGCCAGCAGGATAGCGGGAGGGCACGAGCAGTACTTC. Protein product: CASRIAGGHEQYF.

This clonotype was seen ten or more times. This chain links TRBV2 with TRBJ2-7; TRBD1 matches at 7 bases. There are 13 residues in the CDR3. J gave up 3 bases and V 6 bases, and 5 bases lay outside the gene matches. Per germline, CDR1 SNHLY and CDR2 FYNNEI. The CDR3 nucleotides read TGTGCCAGCAGGAGAGGGGGCGGCTACGAGCAGTACTTC. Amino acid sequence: CASRRGGGYEQYF.

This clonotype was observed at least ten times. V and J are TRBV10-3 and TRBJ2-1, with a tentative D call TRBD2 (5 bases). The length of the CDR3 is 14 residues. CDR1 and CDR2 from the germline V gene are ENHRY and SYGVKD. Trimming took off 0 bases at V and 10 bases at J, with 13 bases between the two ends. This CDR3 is CAISESISDWEQFF. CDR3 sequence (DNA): TGTGCCATCAGTGAGTCGATTAGCGATTGGGAGCAGTTCTTC.

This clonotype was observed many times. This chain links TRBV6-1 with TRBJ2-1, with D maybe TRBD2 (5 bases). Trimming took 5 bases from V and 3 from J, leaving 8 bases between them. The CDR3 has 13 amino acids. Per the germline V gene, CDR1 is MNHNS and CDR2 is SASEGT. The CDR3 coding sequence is TGTGCCAGCAGTCTTCGGGGCTACAATGAGCAGTTCTTC. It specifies CASSLRGYNEQFF.

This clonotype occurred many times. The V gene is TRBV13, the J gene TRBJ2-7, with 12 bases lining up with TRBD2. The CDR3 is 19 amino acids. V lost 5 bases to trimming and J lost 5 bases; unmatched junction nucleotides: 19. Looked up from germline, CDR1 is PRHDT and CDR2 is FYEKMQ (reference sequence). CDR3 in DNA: TGTGCCAGCAGCCACGCCCGCTTAAGGGCTAGCGGGAGGGCTAACGAGCAGTACTTC. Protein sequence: CASSHARLRASGRANEQYF.

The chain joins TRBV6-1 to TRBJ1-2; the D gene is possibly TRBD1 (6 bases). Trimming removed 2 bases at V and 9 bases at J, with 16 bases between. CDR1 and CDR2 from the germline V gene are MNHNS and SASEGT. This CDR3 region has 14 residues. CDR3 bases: TGTGCCAGCAGTGAAACTGGGGACAAGTATTGCTACACCTTC. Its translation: CASSETGDKYCYTF.

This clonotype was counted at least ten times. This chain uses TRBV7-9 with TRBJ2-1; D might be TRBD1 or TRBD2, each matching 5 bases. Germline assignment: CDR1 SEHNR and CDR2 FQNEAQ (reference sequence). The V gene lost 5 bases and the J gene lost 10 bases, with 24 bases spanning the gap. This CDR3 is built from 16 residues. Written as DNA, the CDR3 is TGTGCCAGCAGCGCGGGCTCGTGGACAAATATAATGGAGCAGTTCTTC. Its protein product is CASSAGSWTNIMEQFF.

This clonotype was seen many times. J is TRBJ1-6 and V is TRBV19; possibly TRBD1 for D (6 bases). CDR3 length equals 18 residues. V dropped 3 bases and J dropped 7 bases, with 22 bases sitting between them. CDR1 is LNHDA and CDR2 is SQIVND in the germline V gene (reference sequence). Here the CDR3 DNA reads TGTGCCAGTAGTATCCTCCTATCCGGGACAATGAGCAATTCACCCCTCCACTTT. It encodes CASSILLSGTMSNSPLHF.

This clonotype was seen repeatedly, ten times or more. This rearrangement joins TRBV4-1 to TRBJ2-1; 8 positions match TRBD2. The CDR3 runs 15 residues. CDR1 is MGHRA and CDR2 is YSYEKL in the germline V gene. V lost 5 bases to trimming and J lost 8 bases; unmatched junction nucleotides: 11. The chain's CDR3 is CASSGLAAGVDEQFF. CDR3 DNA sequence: TGCGCCAGCAGCGGACTCGCAGCGGGAGTTGATGAGCAGTTCTTC.

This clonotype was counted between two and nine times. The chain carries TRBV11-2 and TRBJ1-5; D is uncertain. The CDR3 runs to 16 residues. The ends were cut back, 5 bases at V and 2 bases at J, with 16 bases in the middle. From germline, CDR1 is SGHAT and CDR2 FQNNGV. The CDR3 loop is CASSPPPQQGNQPQHF. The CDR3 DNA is TGTGCCAGCAGCCCCCCCCCCCAGCAGGGCAATCAGCCCCAGCATTTT. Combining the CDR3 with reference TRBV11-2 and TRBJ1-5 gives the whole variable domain EAGVAQSPRYKIIEKRQSVAFWCNPISGHATLYWYQQILGQGPKLLIQFQNNGVVDDSQLPKDRFSAERLKGVDSTLKIQPAKLEDSAVYLCASSPPPQQGNQPQHFGDGTRLSIL.

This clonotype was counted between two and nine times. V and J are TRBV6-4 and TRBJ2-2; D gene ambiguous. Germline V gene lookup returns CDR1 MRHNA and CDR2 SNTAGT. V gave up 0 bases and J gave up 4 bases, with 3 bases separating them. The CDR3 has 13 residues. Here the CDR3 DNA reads TGTGCCAGCAGTGACTCGTTCACCGGGGAGCTGTTTTTT. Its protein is CASSDSFTGELFF.

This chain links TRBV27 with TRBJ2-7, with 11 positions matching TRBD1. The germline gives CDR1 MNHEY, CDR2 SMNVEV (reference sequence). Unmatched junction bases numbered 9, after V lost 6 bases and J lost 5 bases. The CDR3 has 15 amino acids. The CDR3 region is CASSALGQGVDEQYF. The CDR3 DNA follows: TGTGCCAGCAGCGCCTTGGGACAGGGGGTCGACGAGCAGTACTTC.

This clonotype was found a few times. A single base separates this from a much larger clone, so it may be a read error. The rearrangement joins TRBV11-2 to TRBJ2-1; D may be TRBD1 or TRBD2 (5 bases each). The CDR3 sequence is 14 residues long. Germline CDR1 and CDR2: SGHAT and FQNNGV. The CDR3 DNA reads TGTGCCAGCAGCTTTTTGGGACGGTACAATGAGCGGTTCTTC. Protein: CASSFLGRYNERFF. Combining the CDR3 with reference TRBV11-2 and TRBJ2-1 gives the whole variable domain EAGVAQSPRYKIIEKRQSVAFWCNPISGHATLYWYQQILGQGPKLLIQFQNNGVVDDSQLPKDRFSAERLKGVDSTLKIQPAKLEDSAVYLCASSFLGRYNERFFGPGTRLTVL.

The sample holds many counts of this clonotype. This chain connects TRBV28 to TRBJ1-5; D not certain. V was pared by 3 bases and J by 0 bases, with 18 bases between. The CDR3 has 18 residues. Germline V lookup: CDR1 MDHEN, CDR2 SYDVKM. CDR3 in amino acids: CASSFQSPPAYSNQPQHF. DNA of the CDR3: TGTGCCAGCAGTTTTCAAAGTCCGCCGGCTTATAGCAATCAGCCCCAGCATTTT.

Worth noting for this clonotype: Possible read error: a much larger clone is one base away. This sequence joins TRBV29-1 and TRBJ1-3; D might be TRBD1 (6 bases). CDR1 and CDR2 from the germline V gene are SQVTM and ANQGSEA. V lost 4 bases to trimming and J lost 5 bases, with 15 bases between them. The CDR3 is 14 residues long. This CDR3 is CSVVGTLLRNTIYF. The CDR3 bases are TGCAGCGTTGTCGGGACACTCCTACGAAACACCATATATTTT. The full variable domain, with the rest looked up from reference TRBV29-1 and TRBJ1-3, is SAVISQKPSRDICQRGTSLTIQCQVDSQVTMMFWYRQQPGQSLTLIATANQGSEATYESGFVIDKFPISRPNLTFSTLTVSNMSPEDSSIYLCSVVGTLLRNTIYFGEGSWLTVV.

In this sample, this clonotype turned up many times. CDR3 in DNA: TGTGCCAGTAGTAGAACAGGAAACAATGAGCAGTTCTTC. Translated, it gives CASSRTGNNEQFF. J is TRBJ2-1 and V is TRBV19, with D possibly being TRBD1 (5 bases). The CDR3 covers 13 residues. Trimming removed 4 bases at V and 5 bases at J, with 9 bases between. In germline, CDR1 is LNHDA, CDR2 SQIVND (reference sequence). Filled out from reference TRBV19 and TRBJ2-1, the complete variable domain reads DGGITQSPKYLFRKEGQNVTLSCEQNLNHDAMYWYRQDPGQGLRLIYYSQIVNDFQKGDIAEGYSVSREKKESFPLTVTSAQKNPTAFYLCASSRTGNNEQFFGPGTRLTVL.

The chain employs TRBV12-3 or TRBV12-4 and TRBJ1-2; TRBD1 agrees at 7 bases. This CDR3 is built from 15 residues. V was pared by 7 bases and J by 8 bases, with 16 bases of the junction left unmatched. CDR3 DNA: TGTGCCAGCACCTCAACCGGGACAGTGAGTAGAGGCTACACCTTC. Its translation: CASTSTGTVSRGYTF.

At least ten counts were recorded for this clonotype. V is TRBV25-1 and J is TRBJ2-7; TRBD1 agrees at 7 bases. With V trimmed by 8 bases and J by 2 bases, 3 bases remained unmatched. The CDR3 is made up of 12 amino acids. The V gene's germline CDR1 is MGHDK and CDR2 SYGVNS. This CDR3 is CASGTDTYEQYF. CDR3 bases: TGTGCCAGCGGGACAGATACCTACGAGCAGTACTTC.

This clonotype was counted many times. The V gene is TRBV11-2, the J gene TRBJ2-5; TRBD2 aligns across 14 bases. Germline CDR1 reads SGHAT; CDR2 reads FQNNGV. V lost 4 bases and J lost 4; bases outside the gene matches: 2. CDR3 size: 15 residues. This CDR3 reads CASSSGTSGRETQYF. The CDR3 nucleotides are TGTGCCAGCAGCTCGGGGACTAGCGGGAGAGAGACCCAGTACTTC.

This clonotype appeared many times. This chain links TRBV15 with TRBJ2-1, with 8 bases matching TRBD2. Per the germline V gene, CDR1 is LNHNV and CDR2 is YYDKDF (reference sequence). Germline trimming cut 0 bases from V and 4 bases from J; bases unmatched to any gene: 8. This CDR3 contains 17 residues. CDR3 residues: CATSRDTASGLYNEQFF. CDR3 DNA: TGTGCCACCAGCAGAGATACGGCTAGCGGGCTTTACAATGAGCAGTTCTTC. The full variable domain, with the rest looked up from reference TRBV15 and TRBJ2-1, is DAMVIQNPRYQVTQFGKPVTLSCSQTLNHNVMYWYQQKSSQAPKLLFHYYDKDFNNEADTPDNFQSRRPNTSFCFLDIRSPGLGDTAMYLCATSRDTASGLYNEQFFGPGTRLTVL.

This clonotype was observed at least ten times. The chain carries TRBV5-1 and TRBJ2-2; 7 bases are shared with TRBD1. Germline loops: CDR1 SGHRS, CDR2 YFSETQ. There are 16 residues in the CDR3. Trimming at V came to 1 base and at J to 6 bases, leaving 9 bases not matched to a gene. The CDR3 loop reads CASSLQGVGLAGELFF. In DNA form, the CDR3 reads TGCGCCAGCAGCTTGCAGGGGGTCGGATTAGCCGGGGAGCTGTTTTTT.

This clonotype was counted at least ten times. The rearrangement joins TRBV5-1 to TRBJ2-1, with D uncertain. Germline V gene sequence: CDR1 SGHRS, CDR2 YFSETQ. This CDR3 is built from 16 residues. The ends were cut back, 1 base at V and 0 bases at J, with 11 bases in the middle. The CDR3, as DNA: TGCGCCAGCAGCTTGTCTCAGGCGAGCTCCTACAATGAGCAGTTCTTC. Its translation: CASSLSQASSYNEQFF.